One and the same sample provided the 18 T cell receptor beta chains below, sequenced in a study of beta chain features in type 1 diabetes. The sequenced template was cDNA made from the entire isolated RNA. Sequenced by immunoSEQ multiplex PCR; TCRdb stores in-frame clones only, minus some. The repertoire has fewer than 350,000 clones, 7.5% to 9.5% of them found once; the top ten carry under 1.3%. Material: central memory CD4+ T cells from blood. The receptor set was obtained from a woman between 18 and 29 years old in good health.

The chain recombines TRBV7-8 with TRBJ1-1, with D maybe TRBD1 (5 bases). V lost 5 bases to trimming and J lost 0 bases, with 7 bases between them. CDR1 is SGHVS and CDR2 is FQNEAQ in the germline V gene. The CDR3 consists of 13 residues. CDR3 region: CASSMTVNTEAFF. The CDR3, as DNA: TGTGCCAGCAGCATGACAGTGAACACTGAAGCTTTCTTT. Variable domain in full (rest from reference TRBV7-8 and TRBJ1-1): GAGVSQSPRYKVAKRGQDVALRCDPISGHVSLFWYQQALGQGPEFLTYFQNEAQLDKSGLPSDRFFAERPEGSVSTLKIQRTQQEDSAVYLCASSMTVNTEAFFGQGTRLTVV.

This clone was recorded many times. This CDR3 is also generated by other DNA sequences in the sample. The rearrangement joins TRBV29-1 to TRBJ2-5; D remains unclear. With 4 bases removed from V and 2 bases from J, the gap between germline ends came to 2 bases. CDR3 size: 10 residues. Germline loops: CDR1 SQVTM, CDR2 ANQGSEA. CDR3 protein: CSVGQETQYF. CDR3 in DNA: TGCAGCGTTGGGCAAGAGACCCAGTACTTC.

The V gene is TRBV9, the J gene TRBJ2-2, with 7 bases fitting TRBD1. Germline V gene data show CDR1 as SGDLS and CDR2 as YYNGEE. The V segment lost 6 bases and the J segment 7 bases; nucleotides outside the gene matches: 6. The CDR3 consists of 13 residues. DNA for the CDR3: TGTGCCAGCACCATGACAGGGATCGGGGAGCTGTTTTTT. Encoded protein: CASTMTGIGELFF. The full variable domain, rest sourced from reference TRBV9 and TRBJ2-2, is DSGVTQTPKHLITATGQRVTLRCSPRSGDLSVYWYQQSLDQGLQFLIQYYNGEERAKGNILERFSAQQFPDLHSELNLSSLELGDSALYFCASTMTGIGELFFGEGSRLTVL.

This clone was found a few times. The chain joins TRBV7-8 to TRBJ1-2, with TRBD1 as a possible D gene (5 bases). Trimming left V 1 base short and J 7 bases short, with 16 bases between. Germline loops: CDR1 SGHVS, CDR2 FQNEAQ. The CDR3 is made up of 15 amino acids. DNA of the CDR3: TGTGCCAGCAGCTTAGAAGTCGCAGGGAGGGGTGGCTACACCTTC. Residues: CASSLEVAGRGGYTF.

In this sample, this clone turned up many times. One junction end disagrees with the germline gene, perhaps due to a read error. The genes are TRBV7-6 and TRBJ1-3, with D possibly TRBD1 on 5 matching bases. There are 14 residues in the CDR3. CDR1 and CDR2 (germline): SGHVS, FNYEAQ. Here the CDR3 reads CASRLDSSGNTIYF. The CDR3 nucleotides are TGTGCCAGCAGATTAGACAGCTCTGGAAACACCATATATTTT.

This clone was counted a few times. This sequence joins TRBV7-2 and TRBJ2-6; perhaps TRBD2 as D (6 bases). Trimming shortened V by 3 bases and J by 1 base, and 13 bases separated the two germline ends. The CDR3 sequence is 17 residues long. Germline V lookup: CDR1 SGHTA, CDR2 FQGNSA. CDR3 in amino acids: CASSLRLVKSGANVLTF. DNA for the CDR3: TGTGCCAGCAGCTTGAGACTAGTCAAATCTGGGGCCAACGTCCTGACTTTC.

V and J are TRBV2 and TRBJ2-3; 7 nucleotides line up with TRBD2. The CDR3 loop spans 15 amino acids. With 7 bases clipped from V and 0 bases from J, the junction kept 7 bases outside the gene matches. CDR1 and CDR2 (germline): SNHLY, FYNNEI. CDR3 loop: CASTRTSSSTDTQYF. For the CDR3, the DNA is TGTGCCAGCACCCGGACTAGTTCTAGCACAGATACGCAGTATTTT.

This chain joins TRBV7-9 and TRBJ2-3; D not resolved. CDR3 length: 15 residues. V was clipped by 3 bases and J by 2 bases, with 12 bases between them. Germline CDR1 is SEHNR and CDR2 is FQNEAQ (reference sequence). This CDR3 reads CASSFYSSFTDTQYF. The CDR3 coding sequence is TGTGCCAGCAGCTTTTACAGCTCTTTCACAGATACGCAGTATTTT.

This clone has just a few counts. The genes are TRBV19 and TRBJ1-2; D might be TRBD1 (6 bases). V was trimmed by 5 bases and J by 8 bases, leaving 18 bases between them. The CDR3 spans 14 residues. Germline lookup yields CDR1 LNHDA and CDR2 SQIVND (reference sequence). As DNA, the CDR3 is TGTGCCAGTAGTCACCCCCCGACGGGGGGCGGCTACACCTTC. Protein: CASSHPPTGGGYTF. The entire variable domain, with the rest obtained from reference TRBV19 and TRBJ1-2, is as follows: DGGITQSPKYLFRKEGQNVTLSCEQNLNHDAMYWYRQDPGQGLRLIYYSQIVNDFQKGDIAEGYSVSREKKESFPLTVTSAQKNPTAFYLCASSHPPTGGGYTFGSGTRLTVV.

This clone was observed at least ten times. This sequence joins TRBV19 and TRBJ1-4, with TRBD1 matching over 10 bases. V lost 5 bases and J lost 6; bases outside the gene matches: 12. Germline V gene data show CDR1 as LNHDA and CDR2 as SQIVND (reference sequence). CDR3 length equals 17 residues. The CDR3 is CASSSSGRTGGDEKLFF. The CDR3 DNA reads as TGTGCCAGTAGTTCCTCGGGCCGGACAGGGGGAGATGAAAAACTGTTTTTT.

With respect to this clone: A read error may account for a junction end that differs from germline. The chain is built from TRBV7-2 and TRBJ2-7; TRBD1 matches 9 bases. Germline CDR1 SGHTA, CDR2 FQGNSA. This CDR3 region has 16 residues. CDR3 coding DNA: TGCGCCAGCAGCCAAGGACTCACAGGGGGCTCGTACGAGCAGTACTTC. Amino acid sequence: CASSQGLTGGSYEQYF.

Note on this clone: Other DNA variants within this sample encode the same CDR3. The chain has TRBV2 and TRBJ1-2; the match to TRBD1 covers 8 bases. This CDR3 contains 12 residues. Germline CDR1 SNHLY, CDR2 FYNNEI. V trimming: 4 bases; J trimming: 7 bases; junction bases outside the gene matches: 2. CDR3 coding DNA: TGTGCCAGCAGTGGACAGGGGCCTGGCTACACCTTC. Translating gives CASSGQGPGYTF.

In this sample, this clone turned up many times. CDR3: CASSPQNRVVNEQFF. In DNA form, the CDR3 reads TGTGCCAGCTCACCACAGAACAGGGTCGTGAATGAGCAGTTCTTC. V usage is TRBV18 and J usage is TRBJ2-1; possible D gene TRBD1, 6 bases. Trimming pared 1 base from V and 7 bases from J, leaving 14 bases between. Per the germline V gene, CDR1 is KGHSH and CDR2 is LQKENI. This CDR3 contains 15 residues.

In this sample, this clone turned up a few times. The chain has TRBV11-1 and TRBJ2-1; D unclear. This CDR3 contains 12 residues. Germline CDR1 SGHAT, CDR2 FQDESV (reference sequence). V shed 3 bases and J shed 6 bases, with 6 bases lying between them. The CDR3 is CASSFQSNEQFF. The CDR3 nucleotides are TGTGCCAGCAGCTTTCAAAGCAATGAGCAGTTCTTC.

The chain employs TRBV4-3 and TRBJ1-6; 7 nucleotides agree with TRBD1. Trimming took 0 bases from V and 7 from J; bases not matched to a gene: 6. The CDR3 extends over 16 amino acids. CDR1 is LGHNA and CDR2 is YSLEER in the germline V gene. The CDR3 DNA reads TGCGCCAGCAGCCAAGATTCAAGGGGGCGGAATTCACCCCTCCACTTT. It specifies CASSQDSRGRNSPLHF.

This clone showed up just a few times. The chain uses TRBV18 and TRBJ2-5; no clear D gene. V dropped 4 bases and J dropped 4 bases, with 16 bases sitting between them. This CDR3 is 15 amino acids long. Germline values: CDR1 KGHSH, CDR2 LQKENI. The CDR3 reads CASSLQSGEPETQYF. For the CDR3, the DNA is TGTGCCAGCTCACTGCAGTCGGGCGAGCCAGAGACCCAGTACTTC.

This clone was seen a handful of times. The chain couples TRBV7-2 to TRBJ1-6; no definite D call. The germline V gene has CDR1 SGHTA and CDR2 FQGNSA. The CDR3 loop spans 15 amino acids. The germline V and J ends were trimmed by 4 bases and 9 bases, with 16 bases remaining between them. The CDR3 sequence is CASSSELHRSSPLHF. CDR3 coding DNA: TGTGCCAGCAGCTCGGAGCTCCATAGAAGTTCACCCCTCCACTTT.

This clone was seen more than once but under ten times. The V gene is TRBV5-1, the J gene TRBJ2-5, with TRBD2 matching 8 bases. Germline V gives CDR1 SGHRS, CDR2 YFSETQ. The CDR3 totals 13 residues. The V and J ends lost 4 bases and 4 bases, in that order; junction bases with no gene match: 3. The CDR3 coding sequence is TGCGCCAGCAGCCCGAGCGGGGGAGAGACCCAGTACTTC. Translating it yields CASSPSGGETQYF.